This T cell receptor beta chain was identified in a study of control samples from healthy donors and cancer patients. This CDR3 has 15 amino acids. V was shortened by 1 base and J by 8 bases, with 14 bases between the two germline ends. Germline V gives CDR1 SGHTA, CDR2 FQGNSA. Generated by immunoSEQ multiplex PCR, the TCRdb table keeps only in-frame clones and is missing some. The profile shows 75,000 to 100,000 clones, around 90% of them singletons. The source is a human donor in good health. The donor label of this sample is uncertain. The rearrangement links TRBV7-2 to TRBJ1-4; D perhaps matches TRBD1 (6 bases). The sequenced sample was blood. The CDR3 coding sequence is TGTGCCAGCAGCTTAGATCAGGGGTTTTGGGAAAAACTGTTTTTT. Translating it yields CASSLDQGFWEKLFF.